The next 26 T cell receptor beta chains were all read from a single sample in a study of blood T cell repertoires in COVID-19 (dated by TCRdb to the early 2020s). The receptor library was made with the immunoSEQ multiplex PCR assay. What TCRdb holds here is the immuneACCESS table cut down to in-frame rearrangements. Part of the clones is not present; checked against another copy, under half of the missing clones reflect an unresolved V gene, and the others are unexplained. The sample profile shows about 120,000 clones; less than 90% of them were found once. The biggest ten clones account for around 3.9% of the sample. The sample was PBMCs or T cells enriched from blood (not recorded which). These receptors all come from a woman between 25 and 40 years old who had recovered from COVID-19.

This clone was recorded only once. This chain uses TRBV13 with TRBJ1-6; 9 bases map to TRBD1. Trimming cost V 5 bases and J 9 bases; bases outside gene matches: 11. The CDR3 contains 16 residues. Germline values: CDR1 PRHDT, CDR2 FYEKMQ (reference sequence). CDR3 sequence: CASSRKVGQGASPLHF. In nucleotides, the CDR3 is TGTGCCAGCAGCCGGAAAGTGGGACAGGGAGCTTCACCCCTCCACTTT.

The rearrangement joins TRBV10-3 to TRBJ2-3; possible D gene TRBD2, 6 bases. The CDR3 runs to 14 residues. CDR1 is ENHRY, CDR2 SYGVKD, per germline. Trimming took 4 bases from V and 2 from J, leaving 10 bases between them. The CDR3 nucleotides are TGTGCCATCAGTGTTAGCGGATCCACAGATACGCAGTATTTT. Encoded protein: CAISVSGSTDTQYF.

The chain links TRBV18 to TRBJ2-7; 7 bases are a match to TRBD2. Trimming at V came to 2 bases and at J to 5 bases, leaving 6 bases not matched to a gene. Germline values: CDR1 KGHSH, CDR2 LQKENI. This CDR3 spans 14 amino acids. CDR3 nucleotide sequence: TGTGCCAGCTCACCAGCCACTAGCGTCAACGAGCAGTACTTC. It translates to CASSPATSVNEQYF.

The chain recombines TRBV4-1 with TRBJ2-4; D is undetermined. The ends were cut back, 0 bases at V and 8 bases at J, with 8 bases in the middle. Germline values: CDR1 MGHRA, CDR2 YSYEKL. This CDR3 contains 13 residues. The CDR3, as DNA: TGCGCCAGCAGCCAAGAAGCCCAGGACATTCAGTACTTC. Translation: CASSQEAQDIQYF.

Comments on this clone: This sample includes further DNA sequences coding for the same CDR3. CDR3 bases: TGTGCCAGCAGCTTAGAATCGTATCAAGAGACCCAGTACTTC. Translated: CASSLESYQETQYF. The rearrangement joins TRBV7-2 to TRBJ2-5; D is ambiguous. The V gene's germline CDR1 is SGHTA and CDR2 FQGNSA. The CDR3 is 14 residues long. With 1 base removed from V and 2 bases from J, the gap between germline ends came to 8 bases.

This clone was counted a few times. The chain employs TRBV24-1 and TRBJ1-5; TRBD1 might be the D (5 bases). Per germline, CDR1 KGHDR and CDR2 SFDVKD. The CDR3 consists of 17 residues. The germline V and J ends were trimmed by 0 bases and 0 bases, with 11 bases remaining between them. The CDR3 DNA follows: TGTGCCACCAGTGATTTGTGGAACGGGGGTAGCAATCAGCCCCAGCATTTT. Translating gives CATSDLWNGGSNQPQHF.

Only a few counts were recorded for this clone. V is TRBV20-1 and J is TRBJ2-1; 12 bases are a match to TRBD2. CDR1 DFQATT and CDR2 SNEGSKA come from the germline V gene (reference sequence). V was clipped by 3 bases and J by 7 bases; unmatched bases: 4. The CDR3 sequence is 14 residues long. The CDR3 DNA reads TGCAGTGCTAGTAAGACTAGCGGGAGAAATGAGCAGTTCTTC. It translates to CSASKTSGRNEQFF.

This clone has just a few counts. This chain uses TRBV15 with TRBJ2-7; D is possibly TRBD2 (6 bases). V dropped 4 bases and J dropped 6 bases, with 13 bases sitting between them. This CDR3 comprises 13 residues. In germline, CDR1 is LNHNV, CDR2 YYDKDF (reference sequence). The CDR3, as DNA: TGTGCCACCAGCACCGGGACTTTGTCCGAGCAGTACTTC. This encodes CATSTGTLSEQYF.

The V gene is TRBV29-1, the J gene TRBJ1-1; D is possibly TRBD1 (6 bases). Germline V gene lookup returns CDR1 SQVTM and CDR2 ANQGSEA. This CDR3 has 14 residues. V lost 7 bases and J lost 0, with 15 bases in between. CDR3: CSAPGAVMNTEAFF. The CDR3, as DNA: TGCAGCGCTCCAGGGGCAGTAATGAACACTGAAGCTTTCTTT.

V is TRBV24-1 and J is TRBJ1-5; possible D gene TRBD1, 5 bases. Germline V gives CDR1 KGHDR, CDR2 SFDVKD. The ends were cut back, 11 bases at V and 0 bases at J, with 13 bases in the middle. The CDR3 length is 14 residues. The CDR3 DNA reads TGTGCCAGTAGACAGCCGAGTAGCAATCAGCCCCAGCATTTT. It encodes CASRQPSSNQPQHF.

The chain is built from TRBV6-1 and TRBJ2-7; D remains unclear. V was pared by 2 bases and J by 1 base, with 9 bases between. CDR3 length: 14 residues. CDR1 is MNHNS, CDR2 SASEGT, per germline. CDR3: CASSERTESYEQYF. In nucleotides, the CDR3 is TGTGCCAGCAGTGAAAGAACCGAGTCCTACGAGCAGTACTTC.

The chain employs TRBV3-1 (or the pseudogene TRBV3-2) and TRBJ1-2; a possible D gene is TRBD1 (5 bases). Germline loops: CDR1 LGHDT, CDR2 YNNKEL (reference sequence). V lost 0 bases, J lost 5 bases, and 10 bases lay in between. CDR3 length: 14 amino acids. The CDR3 here is CASSQDRRGYGYTF. Here the CDR3 DNA reads TGTGCCAGCAGCCAAGATCGAAGGGGATATGGCTACACCTTC.

The CDR3 nucleotides read TGTGCCACGGGGAGCGGGAGGGGCCCCTACAATGAGCAGTTCTTC. Its protein product is CATGSGRGPYNEQFF. The rearrangement links TRBV6-5 to TRBJ2-1; TRBD2 matches 10 bases. Germline V gene sequence: CDR1 MNHEY, CDR2 SVGAGI. The CDR3 consists of 15 residues. V dropped 10 bases and J dropped 2; count of bases not matched to a gene: 8.

The chain employs TRBV30 and TRBJ1-2; 7 bases agree with TRBD1. From germline, CDR1 is GTSNPN and CDR2 SVGIG (reference sequence). The J segment lost 7 bases and the V segment lost 8 bases, leaving 7 bases of the junction unmatched. CDR3 length: 11 amino acids. Here the CDR3 reads CAHDRQGGYTF. The CDR3 DNA reads TGTGCCCATGACCGACAGGGTGGCTACACCTTC.

This clone appeared a few times. This rearrangement joins TRBV6-2 or TRBV6-3 to TRBJ2-1; 8 bases align to TRBD2. With V trimmed by 0 bases and J by 15 bases, 10 bases remained unmatched. Germline V gives CDR1 MNHEY, CDR2 SVGEGT. The CDR3 sequence is 14 residues long. This CDR3 reads CASSYSVGGTRVFF. The CDR3 nucleotides are TGTGCCAGCAGTTACTCCGTCGGGGGGACTAGAGTGTTCTTC.

V usage is TRBV19 and J usage is TRBJ1-5; D is unclear. Germline V lookup: CDR1 LNHDA, CDR2 SQIVND (reference sequence). The V end lost 1 base, the J end lost 6 bases, and 7 bases lay between the germline ends. This CDR3 has 13 residues. As DNA, the CDR3 is TGTGCCAGTAGTATAGTACAGAGTCAGCCCCAGCATTTT. Amino acid sequence: CASSIVQSQPQHF.

V and J are TRBV13 and TRBJ2-1; weak D call: TRBD2 (5 bases). From germline, CDR1 is PRHDT and CDR2 FYEKMQ (reference sequence). CDR3 size: 17 residues. Deletions cut 4 bases from V and 2 bases from J, with 18 bases between. CDR3 nucleotide sequence: TGTGCCAGCAGCTCACCCGAGGGAGAAGGTCCCTACAATGAGCAGTTCTTC. Translation: CASSSPEGEGPYNEQFF.

V is TRBV6-5 and J is TRBJ2-7, with 7 positions matching TRBD2. The germline V gene encodes CDR1 MNHEY and CDR2 SVGAGI. Trimming cost V 6 bases and J 8 bases; bases outside gene matches: 7. This CDR3 comprises 12 residues. CDR3 nucleotides: TGTGCCAGCAGACCGGGGGGAGGTAAGCAGTACTTC. It encodes CASRPGGGKQYF.

This chain joins TRBV28 and TRBJ1-2, with 8 positions matching TRBD1. Germline trimming cut 6 bases from V and 8 bases from J; bases unmatched to any gene: 17. This CDR3 region has 16 residues. CDR1 and CDR2 from the germline V gene are MDHEN and SYDVKM. CDR3 in DNA: TGTGCCAGCAGCCCCCCGGGGGACAGGCGGCAGGGAGGCTACACCTTC. Amino acids: CASSPPGDRRQGGYTF.

The chain uses TRBV5-4 and TRBJ1-2; 9 bases match TRBD1. Unmatched junction bases numbered 9, after V lost 4 bases and J lost 5 bases. This CDR3 contains 15 residues. CDR1 and CDR2 from the germline V gene are SGHNT and YYREEE (reference sequence). The CDR3 spells CASSRGQGSLYGYTF. The CDR3 DNA is TGTGCCAGCAGCAGAGGACAGGGGTCGCTTTATGGCTACACCTTC.

This clone came up once. The chain is built from TRBV9 and TRBJ2-7, with 9 bases lining up with TRBD1. With 2 bases clipped from V and 5 bases from J, the junction kept 8 bases outside the gene matches. The CDR3 length is 15 residues. CDR1 is SGDLS and CDR2 is YYNGEE in the germline V gene. The CDR3 DNA sequence: TGTGCCAGCAGCGTGGGGACAGGGTTTATGGACGAGCAGTACTTC. The encoded protein is CASSVGTGFMDEQYF. Looking up the rest from reference TRBV9 and TRBJ2-7 gives the full variable domain: DSGVTQTPKHLITATGQRVTLRCSPRSGDLSVYWYQQSLDQGLQFLIQYYNGEERAKGNILERFSAQQFPDLHSELNLSSLELGDSALYFCASSVGTGFMDEQYFGPGTRLTVT.

The genes are TRBV7-6 and TRBJ2-3; TRBD2 matches 13 bases. After removal of 2 bases from V and 8 bases from J, the junction contained 1 base not matched to a gene. This CDR3 is built from 14 residues. Germline values: CDR1 SGHVS, CDR2 FNYEAQ. The CDR3 sequence: CASSLTSGRVTQYF. Written as DNA, the CDR3 is TGTGCCAGCAGCTTAACTAGCGGGAGGGTTACGCAGTATTTT. Complete variable domain (other parts from reference TRBV7-6 and TRBJ2-3): GAGVSQSPRYKVTKRGQDVALRCDPISGHVSLYWYRQALGQGPEFLTYFNYEAQQDKSGLPNDRFSAERPEGSISTLTIQRTEQRDSAMYRCASSLTSGRVTQYFGPGTRLTVL.

The chain carries TRBV5-1 and TRBJ1-6, with D possibly TRBD1 on 5 matching bases. With 3 bases removed from V and 7 bases from J, the gap between germline ends came to 20 bases. The CDR3 length is 17 residues. Germline values: CDR1 SGHRS, CDR2 YFSETQ. This CDR3 reads CASSSFWGREENSPLHF. CDR3 DNA: TGCGCCAGCAGCTCCTTTTGGGGGAGGGAGGAAAATTCACCCCTCCACTTT.

This clone was recorded once. This chain uses TRBV29-1 with TRBJ1-2; D may be TRBD1 (5 bases). Germline V CDR1 and CDR2: SQVTM, ANQGSEA. V was cut by 4 bases and J by 2 bases, with 8 bases left in between. The CDR3 totals 12 residues. This CDR3 is CSVGRGNYGYTF. In nucleotides, the CDR3 is TGCAGCGTTGGACGGGGGAACTATGGCTACACCTTC.

V usage is TRBV6-5 and J usage is TRBJ2-3; D is uncertain. Germline V gene data show CDR1 as MNHEY and CDR2 as SVGAGI. The CDR3 loop spans 16 amino acids. With 3 bases removed from V and 0 bases from J, the gap between germline ends came to 13 bases. CDR3 protein: CASSYGGSTSTDTQYF. The DNA for the CDR3 is TGTGCCAGCAGTTATGGCGGATCTACTAGCACAGATACGCAGTATTTT.

This clone was counted a few times. Here the CDR3 DNA reads TGTGCCAGCAGCTTTAACCGGGAAAAACTGTTTTTT. This translates into CASSFNREKLFF. V is TRBV7-8 and J is TRBJ1-4; D is ambiguous. The CDR3 is 12 amino acids. Trimming stripped 3 bases from V and 8 bases from J, with 7 bases between. From germline, CDR1 is SGHVS and CDR2 FQNEAQ.